The 27 T cell receptor beta chains below were found in one sample sequenced in a study of CD4 and CD8 cells across lung adenocarcinoma regions. TCRdb itself ran the PCR reads through MiXCR, one entry per CDR3 protein. The sample holds fewer than 25,000 distinct CDR3 sequences, around half seen once. The sequencing sample was made of CD8+ T cells from the center of a lung tumor. These receptors originate from a female donor with lung adenocarcinoma. The CD4 and CD8 labels of this study may be unreliable.

The V call is TRBV27, the J call TRBJ2-4; a weak D match, TRBD2 (7 bases). The DNA end favors TRBJ2-7, so the J call may be wrong. The length of the CDR3 is 16 residues. Per the germline V gene, CDR1 is MNHEY and CDR2 is SMNVEV (reference sequence). The CDR3 here is CASSLRGGRGENEQYF. CDR3 bases: TGTGCCAGCAGTTTAAGGGGGGGGAGAGGCGAAAACGAGCAGTACTTC.

The chain couples TRBV12-3 or TRBV12-4 to TRBJ2-7; 7 bases line up with TRBD2. CDR3 length: 17 residues. V was clipped by 3 bases and J by 0 bases; unmatched bases: 11. In DNA form, the CDR3 reads TGTGCCAGCAGTTTTCCCCAGGCCCGGGACTACTCCTACGAGCAGTACTTC. Amino acid sequence: CASSFPQARDYSYEQYF.

By share of the sample, this clonotype is medium-sized. V usage is TRBV11-2 and J usage is TRBJ2-7; 11 bases are shared with TRBD1. V was pared by 3 bases and J by 3 bases, with 4 bases of the junction left unmatched. CDR1 is SGHAT, CDR2 FQNNGV, per germline. This CDR3 has 15 residues. CDR3 sequence reads: CASSFSGTGGYEQYF. DNA of the CDR3: TGTGCCAGCAGCTTTTCCGGGACAGGGGGCTACGAGCAGTACTTC.

A remark on this clonotype: At one end, the junction sequence differs from germline, possibly due to a read error. This chain uses TRBV10-3 with TRBJ2-5; D call uncertain. This CDR3 is built from 14 residues. The V gene's germline CDR1 is ENHRY and CDR2 SYGVKD. The CDR3 DNA sequence: TGTGCCACCAAGGTCCGGCGACACGGAGAGACTCAGTACTTC. As protein: CATKVRRHGETQYF.

V and J are TRBV6-1 and TRBJ2-1; D perhaps matches TRBD2 (6 bases). Trimming took 3 bases from V and 7 from J, leaving 10 bases between them. The CDR3 is 13 residues long. Germline V CDR1 and CDR2: MNHNS, SASEGT. DNA of the CDR3: TGTGCCAGCAGTGAGTTTAGCGGAAATGAGCAGTTCTTC. This sequence encodes CASSEFSGNEQFF.

This clonotype has more than one count but fewer than ten. This chain connects TRBV6-5 to TRBJ2-5, with 7 nucleotides matching TRBD2. Germline V gene data show CDR1 as MNHEY and CDR2 as SVGAGI. The CDR3 covers 16 residues. J was trimmed by 1 base and V by 1 base; bases with no gene match: 6. CDR3 in amino acids: CASSYFPGGTQETQYF. The CDR3 coding sequence is TGTGCCAGCAGTTACTTCCCCGGGGGGACCCAAGAGACCCAGTACTTC.

The rearrangement uses TRBV6-1 and TRBJ2-6, with D uncertain. The CDR3 is made up of 15 amino acids. The ends were cut back, 5 bases at V and 2 bases at J, with 10 bases in the middle. CDR1 and CDR2 (germline): MNHNS, SASEGT. CDR3 sequence: CASSPQLAGANVLTF. CDR3 DNA sequence: TGTGCCAGCAGTCCGCAGCTGGCTGGGGCCAACGTCCTGACTTTC.

The sample holds a few counts of this clonotype. The rearrangement joins TRBV27 to TRBJ2-3, with 7 bases that match TRBD1. Trimming removed 9 bases from V and 2 bases from J; junction bases left unmatched: 11. Looked up from germline, CDR1 is MNHEY and CDR2 is SMNVEV (reference sequence). This CDR3 is 15 amino acids long. The chain's CDR3 is CARGQGVGVTDTQYF. The CDR3 nucleotides are TGTGCCAGGGGGCAGGGGGTAGGAGTCACAGATACGCAGTATTTT.

This chain uses TRBV10-1 with TRBJ2-3; D possibly uses TRBD1 or TRBD2 (5 bases each). The DNA end is a closer match to TRBJ2-7, so the J assignment may be wrong. Germline V lookup: CDR1 WNHNN, CDR2 SYGVQD (reference sequence). CDR3 length equals 15 residues. As DNA, the CDR3 is TGCGCCGGGAGTCCAGGGTGCGGGCACACAGATACGCAGTACTTC. Its translation: CAGSPGCGHTDTQYF.

This clonotype is termed medium-sized (0.01 to 0.1%). J is TRBJ2-5 and V is TRBV12-3 or TRBV12-4; D is unclear. The germline V and J ends were trimmed by 1 base and 3 bases, with 21 bases remaining between them. The CDR3 is 18 amino acids. In DNA, the CDR3 is TGTGCCAGCAGTTTAGAAGCTAAATGGACCGGTGGGGAAGAGACCCAGTACTTC. Protein: CASSLEAKWTGGEETQYF.

This clonotype was seen at least ten times. The chain uses TRBV6-1 and TRBJ2-7; TRBD1 agrees at 12 bases. This CDR3 is 15 amino acids long. Germline CDR1 MNHNS, CDR2 SASEGT. V was clipped by 8 bases and J by 4 bases; unmatched bases: 9. CDR3 sequence: CASSKGTGGKYEQYF. CDR3 DNA sequence: TGTGCCAGCTCTAAAGGGACAGGGGGCAAGTACGAGCAGTACTTC.

This clonotype was seen a single time. A junction end diverges from the germline sequence, so it may reflect a read error. V and J are TRBV10-1 and TRBJ2-1; no clear D. This CDR3 has 14 residues. CDR1 is WNHNN and CDR2 is SYGVQD in the germline V gene (reference sequence). The DNA for the CDR3 is TGCGCCAGCAGTGGGGGAAGCTCCTACAAGGAGCAGTTTTTT. Protein sequence: CASSGGSSYKEQFF.

This chain links TRBV27 with TRBJ2-3; D remains unclear. The last part of the DNA fits TRBJ2-7 better; the J call may be wrong. Per the germline V gene, CDR1 is MNHEY and CDR2 is SMNVEV (reference sequence). The CDR3 contains 12 residues. The CDR3 DNA follows: TGTGCCAGCAGTCGCCTCCCAGATACGCAGTACTTC. Residues: CASSRLPDTQYF.

This clonotype was detected once. The J gene is TRBJ2-5, the V gene TRBV6-1; TRBD1 matches at 8 bases. The better agreement between TRBJ2-1 and the DNA end casts doubt on the J call. The CDR3 runs to 12 residues. Germline assignment: CDR1 MNHNS and CDR2 SASEGT. The CDR3 DNA follows: TGTGCCAGCAGCGGGACAGGCAATGAGCAGTTCTTC. It encodes CASSGTGNEQFF.

The chain recombines TRBV10-3 with TRBJ2-5; 7 bases are shared with TRBD1. The J call is in doubt because the DNA end fits TRBJ2-1 better. CDR3 length equals 14 residues. The germline V gene encodes CDR1 ENHRY and CDR2 SYGVKD. The DNA of the CDR3 is TGTGCCACCCAGGGGGTTGGCAGCGACAATGAGCAGTTCTTC. Translation: CATQGVGSDNEQFF.

This clonotype was found a few times. The chain is built from TRBV6-5 and TRBJ1-5; TRBD1 agrees at 7 bases. V lost 4 bases to trimming and J lost 3 bases; unmatched junction nucleotides: 6. The CDR3 runs 15 residues. Germline CDR1 is MNHEY and CDR2 is SVGAGI. CDR3 bases: TGTGCCAGCAGTTTCTCCGGGACAGACAATCAGCCCCAGCATTTT. Its protein is CASSFSGTDNQPQHF.

The rearrangement links TRBV27 to TRBJ2-1; 9 nucleotides line up with TRBD1. The CDR3 consists of 15 residues. Germline values: CDR1 MNHEY, CDR2 SMNVEV (reference sequence). The trim removed 4 bases at V and 4 bases at J, leaving 5 bases unmatched. The CDR3 spells CASSSSGTGYNEQFF. In DNA, the CDR3 is TGTGCCAGCAGTTCCTCCGGGACAGGGTACAATGAGCAGTTCTTC.

This chain links TRBV7-3 with TRBJ2-5; D is unclear. The germline V gene encodes CDR1 SGHTA and CDR2 FQGTGA. The CDR3 length is 13 residues. Trimming took off 3 bases at V and 4 bases at J, with 9 bases between the two ends. The DNA of the CDR3 is TGTGCCAGCAGCTTTGGGCCTGGAGAGACCCAGTACTTC. Translation gives CASSFGPGETQYF.

This clonotype was seen ten or more times. The V gene is TRBV4-1, the J gene TRBJ2-1; D is perhaps TRBD1 (5 bases). The ends were cut back, 1 base at V and 8 bases at J, with 15 bases in the middle. Germline V gives CDR1 MGHRA, CDR2 YSYEKL. The CDR3 is 15 residues long. The CDR3 DNA reads TGCGCCAGCAGCCAAGCCCTCAGGGCGTTTGATGAGCAGTTCTTC. This codes for CASSQALRAFDEQFF.

The rearrangement joins TRBV27 to TRBJ2-5, with D tentatively TRBD1 (7 bases). Germline loops: CDR1 MNHEY, CDR2 SMNVEV (reference sequence). V gave up 6 bases and J gave up 11 bases, with 28 bases separating them. CDR3 size: 16 residues. CDR3 coding DNA: TGTGCCAGCAGGGGTCTAGGGGGCGGGGACCAAGATACGCAGTACTTC. Protein: CASRGLGGGDQDTQYF.

This chain uses TRBV6-1 with TRBJ2-3, with 11 bases fitting TRBD1. V was clipped by 6 bases and J by 2 bases; unmatched bases: 7. Germline V lookup: CDR1 MNHNS, CDR2 SASEGT. The CDR3 has 16 amino acids. The CDR3 sequence: CASSDGQGAHTDTQYF. For the CDR3, the DNA is TGTGCCAGCAGCGACGGACAGGGGGCCCACACAGATACGCAGTATTTT.

This clonotype is medium-sized. The chain has TRBV7-6 and TRBJ2-3; D is unclear. Germline-derived CDR1 and CDR2 are SGHVS and FNYEAQ. The CDR3 extends over 15 amino acids. V gave up 1 base and J gave up 1 base, with 9 bases separating them. This CDR3 reads CASSLDILRTDTQYF. For the CDR3, the DNA is TGTGCCAGCAGCTTAGATATCCTCCGCACAGATACGCAGTATTTT.

A few counts support this clonotype. The V call is TRBV7-8, the J call TRBJ2-3; D perhaps matches TRBD2 (6 bases). Trimming took off 6 bases at V and 4 bases at J, with 17 bases between the two ends. Germline V gene data show CDR1 as SGHVS and CDR2 as FQNEAQ. This CDR3 contains 15 residues. DNA for the CDR3: TGTGCCAGCAGGACCGGGACTTCAGGCGCAGATACGCAGTATTTT. As protein: CASRTGTSGADTQYF. Complete variable domain (other parts from reference TRBV7-8 and TRBJ2-3): GAGVSQSPRYKVAKRGQDVALRCDPISGHVSLFWYQQALGQGPEFLTYFQNEAQLDKSGLPSDRFFAERPEGSVSTLKIQRTQQEDSAVYLCASRTGTSGADTQYFGPGTRLTVL.

This clonotype showed up just a few times. This rearrangement joins TRBV2 to TRBJ2-1, with TRBD2 identical over 13 bases. Trimming cost V 5 bases and J 5 bases; bases outside gene matches: 3. The CDR3 is 15 amino acids. Germline V gene lookup returns CDR1 SNHLY and CDR2 FYNNEI. CDR3 DNA sequence: TGTGCCAGCAGTCGACTAGCGGGGGGAAACAATGAGCAGTTCTTC. It specifies CASSRLAGGNNEQFF.

There are many counts of this clonotype. This chain links TRBV10-1 with TRBJ2-3; weak D call: TRBD2 (5 bases). CDR3 size: 13 residues. Deletions cut 2 bases from V and 11 bases from J, with 14 bases between. CDR1 WNHNN and CDR2 SYGVQD come from the germline V gene (reference sequence). The CDR3 sequence is CASSEGPTTMQYF. The CDR3 bases are TGCGCCAGCAGTGAGGGCCCAACGACTATGCAGTATTTT.

In the case of this clonotype: A much larger clone lies one base from this, so it may be a read error. This sequence joins TRBV6-5 and TRBJ2-3; D uncertain. TRBJ2-7 explains the end of the DNA better; the J call may be wrong. CDR3 length: 11 amino acids. Germline CDR1 MNHEY, CDR2 SVGAGI. The CDR3 DNA reads TGTGCCAGCAGTACTACTCGTGAGCAGTACTTC. This codes for CASSTTREQYF.

Sample share makes this clonotype large. CDR3 in amino acids: CAISESLTSGSNEQFF. The CDR3 DNA sequence: TGTGCCATCAGTGAGTCCCTGACTAGCGGGTCCAATGAGCAGTTCTTC. The chain employs TRBV10-3 and TRBJ2-1, with TRBD2 identical over 10 bases. V trimming: 0 bases; J trimming: 6 bases; junction bases outside the gene matches: 5. Per the germline V gene, CDR1 is ENHRY and CDR2 is SYGVKD. The CDR3 has 16 amino acids.